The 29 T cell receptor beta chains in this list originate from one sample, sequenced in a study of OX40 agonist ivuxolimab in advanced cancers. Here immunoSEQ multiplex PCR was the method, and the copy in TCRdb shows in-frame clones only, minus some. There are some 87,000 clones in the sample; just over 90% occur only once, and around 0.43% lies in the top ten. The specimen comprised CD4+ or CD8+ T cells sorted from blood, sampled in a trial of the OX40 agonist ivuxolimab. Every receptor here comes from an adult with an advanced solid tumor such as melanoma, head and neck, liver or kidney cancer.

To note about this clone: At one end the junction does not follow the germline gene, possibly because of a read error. CDR3: CATNAFDLAKGLF. CDR3 sequence (DNA): TGTGCCACCAATGCCTTCGACCTAGCGAAGGGCCTTTTC. The rearrangement joins TRBV6-4 to TRBJ2-7; D is possibly TRBD2 (6 bases). This CDR3 spans 13 amino acids. Looked up from germline, CDR1 is MRHNA and CDR2 is SNTAGT.

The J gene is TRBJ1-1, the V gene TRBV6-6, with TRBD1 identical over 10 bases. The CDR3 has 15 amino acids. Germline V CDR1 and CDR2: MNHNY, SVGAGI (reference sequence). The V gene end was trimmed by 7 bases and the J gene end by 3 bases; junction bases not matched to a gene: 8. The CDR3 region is CASILSGQGDTEAFF. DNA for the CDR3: TGTGCCAGCATTCTGTCCGGACAGGGGGACACTGAAGCTTTCTTT.

The CDR3 DNA follows: TGCGCCAGCAGCCCGGGCCACTCTGGGGCCAACGTCCTGACTTTC. This translates into CASSPGHSGANVLTF. The chain recombines TRBV10-1 with TRBJ2-6, with unresolved D. Germline lookup yields CDR1 WNHNN and CDR2 SYGVQD (reference sequence). The germline V and J ends were trimmed by 6 bases and 0 bases, with 9 bases remaining between them. This CDR3 contains 15 residues.

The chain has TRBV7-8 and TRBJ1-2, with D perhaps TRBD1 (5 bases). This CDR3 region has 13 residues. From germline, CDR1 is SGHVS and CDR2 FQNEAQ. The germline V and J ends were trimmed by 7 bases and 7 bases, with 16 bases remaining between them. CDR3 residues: CASTRDPRAGYTF. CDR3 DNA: TGTGCCAGCACGCGGGACCCCCGGGCTGGCTACACCTTC.

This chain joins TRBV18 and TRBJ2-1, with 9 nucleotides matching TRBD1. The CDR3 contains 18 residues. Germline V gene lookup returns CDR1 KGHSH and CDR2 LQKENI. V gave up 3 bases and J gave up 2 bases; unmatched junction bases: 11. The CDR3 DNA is TGTGCCAGCTCACCCCAGGGATCCGGGACAGGGACCTACAATGAGCAGTTCTTC. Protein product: CASSPQGSGTGTYNEQFF.

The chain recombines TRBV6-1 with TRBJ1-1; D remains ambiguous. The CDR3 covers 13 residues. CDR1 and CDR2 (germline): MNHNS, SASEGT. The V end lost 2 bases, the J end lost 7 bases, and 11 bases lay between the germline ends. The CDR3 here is CASSEPSTVEAFF. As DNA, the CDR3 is TGTGCCAGCAGTGAACCCTCGACGGTTGAAGCTTTCTTT.

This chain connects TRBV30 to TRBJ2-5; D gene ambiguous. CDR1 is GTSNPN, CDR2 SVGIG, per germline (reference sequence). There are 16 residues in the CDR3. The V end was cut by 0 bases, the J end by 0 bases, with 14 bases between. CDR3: CAWSVGQAQDQETQYF. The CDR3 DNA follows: TGTGCCTGGAGTGTAGGGCAGGCCCAAGACCAAGAGACCCAGTACTTC.

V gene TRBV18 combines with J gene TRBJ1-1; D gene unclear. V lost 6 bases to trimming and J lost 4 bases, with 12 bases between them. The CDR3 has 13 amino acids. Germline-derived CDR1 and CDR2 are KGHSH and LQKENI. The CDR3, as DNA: TGTGCCAGCTCGTCCTCGGACGGCACTGAAGCTTTCTTT. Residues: CASSSSDGTEAFF.

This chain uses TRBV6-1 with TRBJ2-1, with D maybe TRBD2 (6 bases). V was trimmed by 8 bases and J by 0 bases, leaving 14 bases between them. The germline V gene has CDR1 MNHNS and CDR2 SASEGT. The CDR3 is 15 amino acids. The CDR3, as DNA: TGTGCCAGCTGGGCTCGGGGGTCCTCCTACAATGAGCAGTTCTTC. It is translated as CASWARGSSYNEQFF.

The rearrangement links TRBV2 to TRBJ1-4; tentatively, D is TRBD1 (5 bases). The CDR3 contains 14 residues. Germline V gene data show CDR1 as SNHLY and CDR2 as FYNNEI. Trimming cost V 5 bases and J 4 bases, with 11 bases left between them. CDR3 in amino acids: CASSRDGVNEKLFF. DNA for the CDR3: TGTGCCAGCAGTAGGGACGGAGTTAATGAAAAACTGTTTTTT. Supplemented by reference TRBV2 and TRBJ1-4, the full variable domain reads EPEVTQTPSHQVTQMGQEVILRCVPISNHLYFYWYRQILGQKVEFLVSFYNNEISEKSEIFDDQFSVERPDGSNFTLKIRSTKLEDSAMYFCASSRDGVNEKLFFGSGTQLSVL.

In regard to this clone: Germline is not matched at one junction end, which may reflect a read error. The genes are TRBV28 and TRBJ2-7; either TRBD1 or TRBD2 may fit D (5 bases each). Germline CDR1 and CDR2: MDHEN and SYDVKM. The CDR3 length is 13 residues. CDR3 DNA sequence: TGTGCCAGCAGCCAGTCAGTCGGGAAGTTAGGGGACTTC. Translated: CASSQSVGKLGDF.

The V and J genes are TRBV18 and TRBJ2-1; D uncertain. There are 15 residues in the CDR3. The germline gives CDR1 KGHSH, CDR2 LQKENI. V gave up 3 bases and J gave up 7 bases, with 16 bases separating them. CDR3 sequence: CASSPTVPPGNEQFF. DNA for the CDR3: TGTGCCAGCTCACCTACCGTCCCCCCTGGGAATGAGCAGTTCTTC.

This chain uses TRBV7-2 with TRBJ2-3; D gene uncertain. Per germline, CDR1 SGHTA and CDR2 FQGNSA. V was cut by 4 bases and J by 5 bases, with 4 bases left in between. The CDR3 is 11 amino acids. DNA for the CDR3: TGTGCCAGCAGCTCCCAAGATACGCAGTATTTT. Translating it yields CASSSQDTQYF.

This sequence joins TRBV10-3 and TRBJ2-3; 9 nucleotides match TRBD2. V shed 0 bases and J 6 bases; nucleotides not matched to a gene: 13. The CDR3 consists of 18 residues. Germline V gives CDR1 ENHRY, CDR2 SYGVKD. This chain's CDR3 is CAISESTAGGGASDTQYF. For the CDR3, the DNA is TGTGCCATCAGTGAGTCGACGGCGGGCGGGGGGGCATCGGATACGCAGTATTTT.

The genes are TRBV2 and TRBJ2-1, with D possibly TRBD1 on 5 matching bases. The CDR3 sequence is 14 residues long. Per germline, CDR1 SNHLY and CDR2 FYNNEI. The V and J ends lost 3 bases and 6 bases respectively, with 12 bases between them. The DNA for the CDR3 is TGTGCCAGCAGTGAGCCCCCAGGGTTCAATGAGCAGTTCTTC. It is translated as CASSEPPGFNEQFF.

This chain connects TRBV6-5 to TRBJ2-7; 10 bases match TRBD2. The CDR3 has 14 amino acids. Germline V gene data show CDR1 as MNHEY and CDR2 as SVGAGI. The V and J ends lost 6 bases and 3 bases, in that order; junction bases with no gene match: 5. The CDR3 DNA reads TGTGCCAGCAGCGTGGCTAGCGGGAGCTACGAGCAGTACTTC. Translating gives CASSVASGSYEQYF.

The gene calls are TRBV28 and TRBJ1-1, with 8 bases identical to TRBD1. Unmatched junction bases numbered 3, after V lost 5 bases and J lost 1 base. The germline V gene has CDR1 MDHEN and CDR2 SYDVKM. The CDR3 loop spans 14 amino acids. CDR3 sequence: CASSPGQGNTEAFF. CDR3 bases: TGTGCCAGCAGTCCCGGACAGGGGAACACTGAAGCTTTCTTT. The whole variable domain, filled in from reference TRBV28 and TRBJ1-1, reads DVKVTQSSRYLVKRTGEKVFLECVQDMDHENMFWYRQDPGLGLRLIYFSYDVKMKEKGDIPEGYSVSREKKERFSLILESASTNQTSMYLCASSPGQGNTEAFFGQGTRLTVV.

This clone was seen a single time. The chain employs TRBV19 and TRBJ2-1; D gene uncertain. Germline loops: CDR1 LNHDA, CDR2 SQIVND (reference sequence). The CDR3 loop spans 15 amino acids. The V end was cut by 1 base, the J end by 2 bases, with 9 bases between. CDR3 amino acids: CASSIVVQAYNEQFF. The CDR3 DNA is TGTGCCAGTAGTATAGTAGTCCAGGCCTACAATGAGCAGTTCTTC.

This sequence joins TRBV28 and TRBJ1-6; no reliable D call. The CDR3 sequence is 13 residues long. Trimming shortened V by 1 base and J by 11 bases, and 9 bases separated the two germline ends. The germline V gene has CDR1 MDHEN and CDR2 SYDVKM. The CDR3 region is CASSLSPGAPLHF. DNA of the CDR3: TGTGCCAGCAGTTTATCCCCGGGAGCACCCCTCCACTTT.

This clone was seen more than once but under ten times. DNA for the CDR3: TGTGCCAGTAGTTTAAGCGGGGGCCGCTCCTACGAGCAGTACTTC. Translated, it gives CASSLSGGRSYEQYF. V gene TRBV19 combines with J gene TRBJ2-7; 8 bases are shared with TRBD2. CDR3 size: 15 residues. The germline CDR1 and CDR2 sequences are LNHDA and SQIVND (reference sequence). With 5 bases clipped from V and 0 bases from J, the junction kept 6 bases outside the gene matches.

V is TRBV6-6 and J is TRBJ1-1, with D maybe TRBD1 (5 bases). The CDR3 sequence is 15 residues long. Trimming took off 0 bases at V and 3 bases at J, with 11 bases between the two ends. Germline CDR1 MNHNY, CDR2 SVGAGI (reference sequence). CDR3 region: CASSYSGGGDTEAFF. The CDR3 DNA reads TGTGCCAGCAGTTACTCGGGGGGAGGGGACACTGAAGCTTTCTTT.

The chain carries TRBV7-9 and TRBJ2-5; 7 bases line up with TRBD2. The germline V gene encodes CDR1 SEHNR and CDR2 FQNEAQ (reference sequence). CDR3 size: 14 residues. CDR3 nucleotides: TGTGCGAGCGGGATGTATGGTCTCGTGGAGACCCAGTACTTC. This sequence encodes CASGMYGLVETQYF. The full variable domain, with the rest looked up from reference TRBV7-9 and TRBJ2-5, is DTGVSQNPRHKITKRGQNVTFRCDPISEHNRLYWYRQTLGQGPEFLTYFQNEAQLEKSRLLSDRFSAERPKGSFSTLEIQRTEQGDSAMYLCASGMYGLVETQYFGPGTRLLVL.

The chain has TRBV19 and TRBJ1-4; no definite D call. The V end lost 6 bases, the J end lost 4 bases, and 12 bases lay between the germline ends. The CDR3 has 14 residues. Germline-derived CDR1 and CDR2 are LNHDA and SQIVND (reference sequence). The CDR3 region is CASRMQVGNEKLFF. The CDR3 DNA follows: TGTGCCAGTAGGATGCAGGTCGGTAATGAAAAACTGTTTTTT.

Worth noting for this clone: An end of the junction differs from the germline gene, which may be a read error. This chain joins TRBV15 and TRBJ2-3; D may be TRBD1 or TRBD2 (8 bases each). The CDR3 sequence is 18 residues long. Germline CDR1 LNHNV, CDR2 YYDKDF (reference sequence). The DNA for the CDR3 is TGTGCCACCAGCAGAGATAGGACAGGGAAGGCTAGCGGGCCCCGACCCCTTTTT. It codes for CATSRDRTGKASGPRPLF.

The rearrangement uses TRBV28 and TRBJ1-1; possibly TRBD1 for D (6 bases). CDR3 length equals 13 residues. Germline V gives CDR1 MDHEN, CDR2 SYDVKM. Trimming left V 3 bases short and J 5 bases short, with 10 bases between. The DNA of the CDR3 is TGTGCCAGCAGTTTCGTGGGGGCGACTGAAGCTTTCTTT. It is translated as CASSFVGATEAFF.

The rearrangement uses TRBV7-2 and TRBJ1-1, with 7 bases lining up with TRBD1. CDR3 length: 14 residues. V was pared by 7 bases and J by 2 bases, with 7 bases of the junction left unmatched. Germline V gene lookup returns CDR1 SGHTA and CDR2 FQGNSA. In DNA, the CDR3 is TGTGCCAGCATCCGAGACAGGGATAACACTGAAGCTTTCTTT. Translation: CASIRDRDNTEAFF. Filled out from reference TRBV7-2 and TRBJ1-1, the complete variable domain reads GAGVSQSPSNKVTEKGKDVELRCDPISGHTALYWYRQSLGQGLEFLIYFQGNSAPDKSGLPSDRFSAERTGGSVSTLTIQRTQQEDSAVYLCASIRDRDNTEAFFGQGTRLTVV.

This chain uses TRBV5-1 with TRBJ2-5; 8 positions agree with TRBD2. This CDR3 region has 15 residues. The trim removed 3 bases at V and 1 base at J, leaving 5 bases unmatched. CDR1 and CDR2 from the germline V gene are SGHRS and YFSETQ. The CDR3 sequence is CASSSIAGSQETQYF. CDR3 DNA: TGCGCCAGCAGCTCGATAGCGGGGAGCCAAGAGACCCAGTACTTC.

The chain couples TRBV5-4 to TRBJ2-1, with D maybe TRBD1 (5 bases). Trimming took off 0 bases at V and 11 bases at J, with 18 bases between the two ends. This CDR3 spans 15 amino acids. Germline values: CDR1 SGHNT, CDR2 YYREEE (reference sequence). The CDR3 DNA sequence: TGTGCCAGCAGCTTGGCCGTGGTTGGTCAGGGAAAGCAGTTCTTC. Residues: CASSLAVVGQGKQFF.

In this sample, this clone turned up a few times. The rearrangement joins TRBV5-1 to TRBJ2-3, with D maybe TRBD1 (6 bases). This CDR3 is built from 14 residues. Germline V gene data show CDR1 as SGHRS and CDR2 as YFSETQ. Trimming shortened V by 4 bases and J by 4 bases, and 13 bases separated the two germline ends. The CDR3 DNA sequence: TGCGCCAGCAGCACCAGGGGAGCGGCAGATACGCAGTATTTT. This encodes CASSTRGAADTQYF. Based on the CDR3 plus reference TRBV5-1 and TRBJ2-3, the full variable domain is KAGVTQTPRYLIKTRGQQVTLSCSPISGHRSVSWYQQTPGQGLQFLFEYFSETQRNKGNFPGRFSGRQFSNSRSEMNVSTLELGDSALYLCASSTRGAADTQYFGPGTRLTVL.